This note documents a single T cell receptor beta chain sequence. This record belongs to a study of blood T cell repertoires in COVID-19. The overall study: Samples came from the United States, Italy and Spain, spanning acute and convalescent COVID-19. T cells, B-cell-depleted T cells, or PBMCs supplied cDNA or gDNA.

Original handling: Estimation of nucleated cell counts was performed using reference gene primer amplification. Using immunoSEQ multiplex PCR, the repertoire was profiled, and TCRdb retains in-frame clones only, with some absent. That table supplies the V and J calls and clone size; D and trimming were determined from the DNA. The data contain some 80,000 clones, around 80% of them singletons. The sequence was collected from a man aged 60 to 69 with active or convalescent COVID-19. Sequencing used peripheral blood.

The CDR3 coding sequence is TGTGCCAGTAGCTTCGGGGTCAATGAGCAGTTCTTC. Translating it yields CASSFGVNEQFF. The chain uses TRBV19 and TRBJ2-1, with a tentative D call TRBD2 (5 bases). Trimming removed 6 bases from V and 6 bases from J, with 9 bases in between. This CDR3 is 12 amino acids long. Germline CDR1 reads LNHDA; CDR2 reads SQIVND (reference sequence).